This is a list of T cell receptor beta chains from one sample in a study of human T cells and chemical hapten exposure. TCRdb redid the calling of the RACE reads with MiXCR, one entry per CDR3 protein. The top ten clones hold 1% to 1.5% of a sample with tens of thousands of distinct CDR3 sequences, roughly 7.6% of them seen once. Sequencing used whole blood, obtained in connection with sensitization to the hapten diphenylcyclopropenone (DPC). Source of these receptors: a woman aged 50 to 60 with alopecia areata. Some clones in this sample may be carry-over from other donors' samples. Each CDR3 is given with its conserved first and last residue. Each record gives: clone size, V gene, D gene, J gene, CDR3 protein, CDR3 DNA. The D gene is left open where the match is weak. Not all rows give a size; the values are once, few, many and, for expanded clones, a class.

abundance: NA
v_gene: TRBV20-1
d_gene: NA
j_gene: TRBJ2-7
CDR3aa: CSARDPRIPYEQYF
CDR3nt: TGCAGTGCTAGAGATCCTAGGATCCCCTACGAGCAGTACTTC

abundance: NA
v_gene: TRBV7-9
d_gene: TRBD2
j_gene: TRBJ2-2
CDR3aa: CASSPFTSGRAYTGELFF
CDR3nt: TGTGCCAGCAGTCCGTTTACTAGCGGGAGAGCTTACACCGGGGAGCTGTTTTTT

abundance: many
v_gene: TRBV19
d_gene: TRBD1
j_gene: TRBJ2-2
CDR3aa: CASSTRDRGAGELFF
CDR3nt: TGTGCCAGTAGTACTCGGGACAGGGGAGCCGGGGAGCTGTTTTTT

abundance: NA
v_gene: TRBV9
d_gene: TRBD2
j_gene: TRBJ2-1
CDR3aa: CASSVEAGAGNEQFF
CDR3nt: TGTGCCAGCAGCGTAGAAGCGGGAGCGGGTAATGAGCAGTTCTTC

abundance: many
v_gene: TRBV24-1
d_gene: NA
j_gene: TRBJ2-1
CDR3aa: CATSDSRTADNEQFF
CDR3nt: TGTGCCACCAGTGATTCCCGGACTGCGGACAATGAGCAGTTCTTC

abundance: NA
v_gene: TRBV18
d_gene: TRBD1
j_gene: TRBJ2-5
CDR3aa: CASSATGVKETQYF
CDR3nt: TGTGCCAGCTCAGCGACAGGGGTTAAAGAGACCCAGTACTTC

abundance: NA
v_gene: TRBV29-1
d_gene: NA
j_gene: TRBJ2-3
CDR3aa: CSSRGGSADTQYF
CDR3nt: TGCAGCTCGAGAGGGGGGTCGGCAGATACGCAGTATTTT

abundance: many
v_gene: TRBV29-1
d_gene: TRBD2
j_gene: TRBJ2-1
CDR3aa: CSVRGSGNSYNEQFF
CDR3nt: TGCAGCGTTCGGGGTAGCGGGAACTCCTACAATGAGCAGTTCTTC

abundance: many
v_gene: TRBV29-1
d_gene: TRBD2
j_gene: TRBJ2-5
CDR3aa: CSVLRTSGETQYF
CDR3nt: TGCAGCGTCCTGAGGACTAGTGGAGAGACCCAGTACTTC

abundance: NA
v_gene: TRBV4-1
d_gene: NA
j_gene: TRBJ2-1
CDR3aa: CASSLKMAAEQFF
CDR3nt: TGCGCCAGCAGCCTCAAGATGGCCGCCGAGCAGTTCTTC

abundance: many
v_gene: TRBV18
d_gene: NA
j_gene: TRBJ1-5
CDR3aa: CASSPGASGNQPQHF
CDR3nt: TGTGCCAGCTCACCCGGCGCAAGCGGCAATCAGCCCCAGCATTTT

abundance: many
v_gene: TRBV7-6
d_gene: TRBD2
j_gene: TRBJ2-2
CDR3aa: CASSPGLAGMAGELFF
CDR3nt: TGTGCCAGCAGCCCGGGACTAGCGGGAATGGCCGGGGAGCTGTTTTTT

abundance: few
v_gene: TRBV27
d_gene: NA
j_gene: TRBJ2-7
CDR3aa: CASIPGSVVPSYEQYF
CDR3nt: TGTGCCAGCATCCCCGGATCGGTAGTTCCCTCCTACGAGCAGTACTTC

abundance: many
v_gene: TRBV20-1
d_gene: NA
j_gene: TRBJ1-1
CDR3aa: CNPLRGPDTEAFF
CDR3nt: TGCAACCCCCTCCGCGGGCCAGACACTGAAGCTTTCTTT

abundance: NA
v_gene: TRBV20-1
d_gene: NA
j_gene: TRBJ1-2
CDR3aa: CSAREAANYGYTF
CDR3nt: TGCAGTGCTAGAGAGGCCGCTAACTATGGCTACACCTTC

abundance: NA
v_gene: TRBV6-5
d_gene: NA
j_gene: TRBJ2-3
CDR3aa: CASTISGSTDTQYF
CDR3nt: TGTGCCAGCACCATCAGCGGGAGCACAGATACGCAGTATTTT

abundance: many
v_gene: TRBV7-8
d_gene: TRBD1
j_gene: TRBJ2-7
CDR3aa: CASSLVTGPTYEQYF
CDR3nt: TGTGCCAGCAGCTTAGTGACAGGGCCCACCTACGAGCAGTACTTC

abundance: many
v_gene: TRBV7-9
d_gene: NA
j_gene: TRBJ2-5
CDR3aa: CASSRGTGDQETQYF
CDR3nt: TGTGCCAGCAGCCGCGGAACAGGCGACCAAGAGACCCAGTACTTC

abundance: many
v_gene: TRBV6-1
d_gene: NA
j_gene: TRBJ1-4
CDR3aa: CASHRGSLSTNEKLFF
CDR3nt: TGTGCCAGTCACCGGGGGTCGCTGTCAACTAATGAAAAACTGTTTTTT

abundance: NA
v_gene: TRBV11-2
d_gene: TRBD2
j_gene: TRBJ2-3
CDR3aa: CASSETAGSSTQYF
CDR3nt: TGTGCCAGCAGCGAGACAGCGGGATCGAGTACGCAGTATTTT

abundance: few
v_gene: TRBV19
d_gene: NA
j_gene: TRBJ2-1
CDR3aa: CASSATGSYNEQFF
CDR3nt: TGTGCCAGTAGTGCGACAGGCTCCTACAATGAGCAGTTCTTC

abundance: many
v_gene: TRBV29-1
d_gene: TRBD2
j_gene: TRBJ2-2
CDR3aa: CSATAPSGSTRELFF
CDR3nt: TGCAGCGCCACAGCCCCTAGCGGGAGTACCCGGGAGCTGTTTTTT

abundance: few
v_gene: TRBV5-1
d_gene: NA
j_gene: TRBJ2-3
CDR3aa: CASSEGPGQYF
CDR3nt: TGCGCCAGCAGCGAGGGACCGGGACAGTATTTT

abundance: NA
v_gene: TRBV24-1
d_gene: TRBD2
j_gene: TRBJ2-5
CDR3aa: CATSDSILAGVRETQYF
CDR3nt: TGTGCCACCAGTGACTCCATCCTAGCGGGAGTTCGAGAGACCCAGTACTTC

abundance: many
v_gene: TRBV6-5
d_gene: NA
j_gene: TRBJ2-2
CDR3aa: CASSYGNGELFF
CDR3nt: TGTGCCAGCAGTTACGGAAACGGGGAGCTGTTTTTT

abundance: many
v_gene: TRBV18
d_gene: TRBD1
j_gene: TRBJ1-1
CDR3aa: CASSRDRGNTEAFF
CDR3nt: TGTGCCAGCTCACGGGACAGGGGGAACACTGAAGCTTTCTTT

abundance: many
v_gene: TRBV5-4
d_gene: NA
j_gene: TRBJ2-7
CDR3aa: CASSPGHRLGEQYF
CDR3nt: TGTGCCAGCAGCCCGGGGCACCGCTTAGGCGAGCAGTACTTC

abundance: many
v_gene: TRBV7-8
d_gene: NA
j_gene: TRBJ1-5
CDR3aa: CASSREGNQPQHF
CDR3nt: TGTGCCAGCAGCCGTGAAGGCAATCAGCCCCAGCATTTT

abundance: many
v_gene: TRBV2
d_gene: TRBD1
j_gene: TRBJ2-7
CDR3aa: CASSLGQNEQYF
CDR3nt: TGTGCCAGCAGTTTGGGACAGAACGAGCAGTACTTC

abundance: few
v_gene: TRBV10-3
d_gene: NA
j_gene: TRBJ1-1
CDR3aa: CAIRGGTEAFF
CDR3nt: TGTGCCATCAGGGGGGGCACTGAAGCTTTCTTT